This T cell receptor beta chain was recorded in a study of cytomegalovirus exposure and HLA in healthy donors. PCR primers comprised 60 Vbeta and 13 Jbeta primers. The method was immunoSEQ multiplex PCR; TCRdb's version includes in-frame clones alone and lacks a portion of them. The table lists about 150,000 clones, around three quarters of them singletons, with approximately 2.3% in the top ten. The germline V gene has CDR1 LNHDA and CDR2 SQIVND (reference sequence). The CDR3 is 13 residues long. Trimming pared 1 base from V and 7 bases from J, leaving 10 bases between. The TCR sequence derives from a woman aged 55-70 years in good health and CMV-seropositive. The chain combines TRBV19 with TRBJ1-2; D not certain. Sequenced material: PBMCs. The CDR3 protein is CASSIGQEVGYTF. The CDR3 DNA is TGTGCCAGTAGTATAGGGCAGGAGGTTGGCTACACCTTC.